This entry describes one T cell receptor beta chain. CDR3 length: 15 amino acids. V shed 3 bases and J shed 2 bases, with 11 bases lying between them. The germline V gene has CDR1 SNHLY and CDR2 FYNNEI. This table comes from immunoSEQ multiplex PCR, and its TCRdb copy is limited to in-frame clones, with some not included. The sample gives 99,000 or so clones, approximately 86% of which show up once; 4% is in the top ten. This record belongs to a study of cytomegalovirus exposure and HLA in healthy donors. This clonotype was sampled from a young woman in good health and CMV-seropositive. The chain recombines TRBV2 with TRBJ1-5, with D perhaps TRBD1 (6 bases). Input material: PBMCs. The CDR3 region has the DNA TGTGCCAGCAGTGAGGGGCCAGGGGGCAATCAGCCCCAGCATTTT. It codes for CASSEGPGGNQPQHF.